This is a list of T cell receptor beta chains from one sample in a study of beta chain features in type 1 diabetes. The assay was immunoSEQ multiplex PCR, and TCRdb's table has in-frame clones only and misses some. This sample has around 140,000 clones; approximately 10% occur once, and the top ten carry approximately 0.7%. The sample taken for sequencing was central memory CD4+ T cells from blood. The source of these receptors is a man in his thirties or forties with type 1 diabetes. Both conserved end residues are part of each CDR3. A D gene is named only where the DNA matches it firmly. For some rows the clone size is stated as once, few or many, or as a class when expanded; others skip it.

clone size,J gene,D gene,V gene,CDR3 DNA,CDR3 protein
NA,TRBJ2-5,TRBD1,TRBV30,TGTGCCTGGACCACAGGGGTGAGAGCCCAGTACTTC,CAWTTGVRAQYF
few,TRBJ2-1,NA,TRBV6-1,TGTGCCAGCAGTTCGAGGAGTGGGGAGCAGTTCTTC,CASSSRSGEQFF
few,TRBJ2-5,TRBD2,TRBV9,TGTGCCAGCAGCGTAGCTGGCACTAGCGGGGTAGAGACCCAGTACTTC,CASSVAGTSGVETQYF
few,TRBJ2-4,NA,TRBV5-1,TGCGCCAGCAGCCTTGACGGGATGGCCAAAAACATTCAGTACTTC,CASSLDGMAKNIQYF
NA,TRBJ2-1,NA,TRBV6-6,TGTGCCAGCAGTTGGCACAATAGCGGCAATGAGCAGTTCTTC,CASSWHNSGNEQFF
few,TRBJ1-6,NA,TRBV7-9,TGTGCCAGCAGCTACAGGGCGAGCTCCTATAATTCACCCCTCCACTTT,CASSYRASSYNSPLHF
NA,TRBJ2-5,TRBD1,TRBV2,TGTGCCAGCCGGACAGGATTGTCAGAGACCCAGTACTTC,CASRTGLSETQYF
NA,TRBJ2-3,NA,TRBV18,TGTGCCAGCTCCGGGACTAGCACAGATACGCAGTATTTT,CASSGTSTDTQYF
NA,TRBJ1-2,TRBD1,TRBV27,TGTGCCAGCGGACGCCCCGGACAGGGAGTGGGCTATGGCTACACCTTC,CASGRPGQGVGYGYTF
few,TRBJ2-1,TRBD2,TRBV18,TGTGCCAGCTCGCTAACTAGCGGGGGGAACTACAATGAGCAGTTCTTC,CASSLTSGGNYNEQFF
NA,TRBJ2-5,TRBD1,TRBV5-4,TGTGCCAGCAGTCCACCGGGACAGGGTCCCGGAGGGGAGACCCAGTACTTC,CASSPPGQGPGGETQYF
few,TRBJ1-1,NA,TRBV7-3,TGTGCCAGCAGCCCTCAGGTTGGCACTGAAGCTTTCTTT,CASSPQVGTEAFF
few,TRBJ2-6,NA,TRBV5-4,TGTGCCAGCAGCCAAGATCAGGCAGGCGTAACCTCTGGGGCCAACGTCCTGACTTTC,CASSQDQAGVTSGANVLTF
NA,TRBJ1-6,NA,TRBV6-5,TGTGCCAGCAGTACAAACGGGCCCCTCCACTTT,CASSTNGPLHF
few,TRBJ2-1,TRBD1,TRBV5-1,TGCGCCAGCAGCTTTGAGACAGGGCCTAATGAGCAGTTCTTC,CASSFETGPNEQFF
few,TRBJ1-2,TRBD1,TRBV30,TGTGCCTGGAGTAGACAGGGGGCAGGCAACTATGGCTACACCTTC,CAWSRQGAGNYGYTF
NA,TRBJ1-4,NA,TRBV9,TGTGCCAGCAGCGTTGGAACAGGGAGTAGTGAAAAACTGTTTTTT,CASSVGTGSSEKLFF
NA,TRBJ2-3,TRBD1,TRBV9,TGTGCCAGCAGTCCGAGACAGGGGGAGAGTGCAGATACGCAGTATTTT,CASSPRQGESADTQYF
NA,TRBJ2-7,TRBD1,TRBV5-1,TGCGCCAGCAGCCTGGACAGGGGGCTGTACGAGCAGTACTTC,CASSLDRGLYEQYF
NA,TRBJ2-3,NA,TRBV7-8,TGTGCCAGCAGCTTTCTAGAGAGCAGGGAGGCGCAGTATTTT,CASSFLESREAQYF
few,TRBJ2-7,NA,TRBV7-8,TGTGCCAGCAGCTTGGTACAGGGTGTCTGGGGCGAGCAGTACTTC,CASSLVQGVWGEQYF
NA,TRBJ1-6,NA,TRBV19,TGTGCCAGTAGTGCCCGGACGGGGATGAGCTCCTATAATTCACCCCTCCACTTT,CASSARTGMSSYNSPLHF
NA,TRBJ1-4,TRBD1,TRBV4-2,TGTGCCAGCAGCCCCCTGACAGGGGGGAAGACTAATGAAAAACTGTTTTTT,CASSPLTGGKTNEKLFF
NA,TRBJ2-2,TRBD1,TRBV6-6,TGTGCCAGCACGGGACAGGGGGCTTCGAACACCGGGGAGCTGTTTTTT,CASTGQGASNTGELFF
few,TRBJ2-3,TRBD2,TRBV30,TGTGCCTGGAGTACCCGGACTAGCCGCACAGATACGCAGTATTTT,CAWSTRTSRTDTQYF
few,TRBJ2-3,TRBD2,TRBV4-2,TGTGCCAGCAGCCAAGAAGGCACTAGCGGGGGGCACGTAGCAGATACGCAGTATTTT,CASSQEGTSGGHVADTQYF
few,TRBJ2-5,NA,TRBV2,TGTGCCAGCAGTGAGAACAGTCAAGAGACCCAGTACTTC,CASSENSQETQYF
NA,TRBJ2-5,TRBD1,TRBV5-4,TGTGCCAGCAGCTTAGGGGGCTCCCGGGAGACCCAGTACTTC,CASSLGGSRETQYF
NA,TRBJ2-3,TRBD2,TRBV4-3,TGCGCCAGCAGCCAAGGTGCGGGGGGGACGGGAGATACGCAGTATTTT,CASSQGAGGTGDTQYF
NA,TRBJ1-3,TRBD1,TRBV28,TGTGCCAGCAGTTTTGGGGGACAGCCCTCTGGAAACACCATATATTTT,CASSFGGQPSGNTIYF
NA,TRBJ2-7,TRBD1,TRBV10-3,TGTGCCATCAGCGGGACAGGGGACTCCTACGAGCAGTACTTC,CAISGTGDSYEQYF
few,TRBJ2-1,TRBD2,TRBV2,TGTGCCAGCAGCGACACTACTAGCGGTCCTATGGATGAGCAGTTCTTC,CASSDTTSGPMDEQFF